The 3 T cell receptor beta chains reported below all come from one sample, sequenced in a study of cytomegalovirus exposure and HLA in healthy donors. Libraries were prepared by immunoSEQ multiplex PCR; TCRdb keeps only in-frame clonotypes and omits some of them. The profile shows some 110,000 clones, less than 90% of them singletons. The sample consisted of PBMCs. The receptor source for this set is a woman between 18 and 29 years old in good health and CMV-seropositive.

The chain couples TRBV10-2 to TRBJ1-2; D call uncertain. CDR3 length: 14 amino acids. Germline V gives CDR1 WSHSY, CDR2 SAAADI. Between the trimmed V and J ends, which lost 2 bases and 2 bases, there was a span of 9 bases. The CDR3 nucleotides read TGCGCCAGCAGTGAGGCGGGTACGAACTATGGCTACACCTTC. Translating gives CASSEAGTNYGYTF.

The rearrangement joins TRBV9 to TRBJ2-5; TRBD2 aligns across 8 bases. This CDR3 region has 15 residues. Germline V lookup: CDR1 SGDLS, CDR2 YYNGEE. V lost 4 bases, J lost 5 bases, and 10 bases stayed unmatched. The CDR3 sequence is CASSPYSGEGETQYF. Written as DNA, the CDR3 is TGTGCCAGCAGCCCTTATAGCGGGGAGGGTGAGACCCAGTACTTC.

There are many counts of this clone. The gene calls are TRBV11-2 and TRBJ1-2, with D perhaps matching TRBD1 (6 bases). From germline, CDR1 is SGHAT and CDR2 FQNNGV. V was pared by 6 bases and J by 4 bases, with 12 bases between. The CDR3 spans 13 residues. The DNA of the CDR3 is TGTGCCAGCAGGCGGGCCAGGGGCTATGGCTACACCTTC. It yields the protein CASRRARGYGYTF.